The 8 T cell receptor beta chains presented below share a single source sample, sequenced in a study of blood T cell repertoires in COVID-19. The table came from immunoSEQ multiplex PCR; TCRdb's copy has only in-frame clones and leaves some out. Of hundreds of thousands of clones listed, approximately 84% are singletons. The sequencing input was peripheral blood. These receptors originate from a woman of 80 years or more with acute or convalescent COVID-19.

The chain uses TRBV19 and TRBJ2-7; tentatively, D is TRBD1 (5 bases). The V gene's germline CDR1 is LNHDA and CDR2 SQIVND (reference sequence). The CDR3 loop spans 17 amino acids. Trimming shortened V by 3 bases and J by 3 bases, and 21 bases separated the two germline ends. For the CDR3, the DNA is TGTGCCAGTAGTATTCGGAGTGGGGCAGGCCTAATCTACGAGCAGTACTTC. Protein: CASSIRSGAGLIYEQYF.

The DNA for the CDR3 is TGTGCCAGCAGTTTAGGCCCCAGGGTGGGCAATCAGCCCCAGCATTTT. This sequence encodes CASSLGPRVGNQPQHF. The V gene is TRBV27, the J gene TRBJ1-5; D is possibly TRBD1 (5 bases). The CDR3 covers 16 residues. V lost 2 bases and J 2 bases, leaving 13 bases between the germline ends. Germline V CDR1 and CDR2: MNHEY, SMNVEV (reference sequence).

This clone was found once. This chain uses TRBV3-1 (or the pseudogene TRBV3-2) with TRBJ2-5; possible D gene TRBD2, 6 bases. Per the germline V gene, CDR1 is LGHDT and CDR2 is YNNKEL (reference sequence). This CDR3 has 15 residues. Trimming shortened V by 4 bases and J by 2 bases, and 14 bases separated the two germline ends. The CDR3 DNA is TGTGCCAGCAGCCCCGGGGCGGGATCGCAAGAGACCCAGTACTTC. As protein: CASSPGAGSQETQYF.

This clone was detected many times. CDR3 sequence: CASSVSSRAGQAYGYTF. DNA for the CDR3: TGTGCCAGCAGTGTTTCTTCAAGAGCGGGACAGGCCTATGGCTACACCTTC. The chain is built from TRBV6-1 and TRBJ1-2; 8 bases align to TRBD1. The germline V gene has CDR1 MNHNS and CDR2 SASEGT. Germline trimming cut 4 bases from V and 4 bases from J; bases unmatched to any gene: 14. The CDR3 has 17 amino acids.

The chain combines TRBV6-5 with TRBJ1-3; no clear D gene. Deletions cut 7 bases from V and 3 bases from J, with 10 bases between. Germline CDR1 is MNHEY and CDR2 is SVGAGI. The CDR3 is 13 residues long. CDR3 amino acids: CASKPSGGNTIYF. DNA of the CDR3: TGTGCCAGCAAACCCTCAGGTGGAAACACCATATATTTT.

This chain connects TRBV6-4 to TRBJ1-3, with D tentatively TRBD1 (6 bases). V dropped 4 bases and J dropped 0 bases, with 19 bases sitting between them. The germline gives CDR1 MRHNA, CDR2 SNTAGT. The CDR3 consists of 18 residues. CDR3: CASSGPSKTGCSGNTIYF. DNA of the CDR3: TGTGCCAGCAGTGGACCCTCCAAGACAGGTTGCTCTGGAAACACCATATATTTT.

This clone was recorded a few times. V is TRBV7-9 and J is TRBJ2-6; D not resolved. V gave up 3 bases and J gave up 2 bases, with 2 bases separating them. This CDR3 contains 13 residues. Germline V CDR1 and CDR2: SEHNR, FQNEAQ (reference sequence). The CDR3 region has the DNA TGTGCCAGCAGCTTCGCTGGGGCCAACGTCCTGACTTTC. Translating it yields CASSFAGANVLTF.

The chain uses TRBV25-1 and TRBJ2-1; a possible D gene is TRBD1 (6 bases). The V end was cut by 8 bases, the J end by 7 bases, with 21 bases between. Germline V gene data show CDR1 as MGHDK and CDR2 as SYGVNS. The length of the CDR3 is 15 residues. The chain's CDR3 is CASAPHRDQRNEQFF. CDR3 nucleotide sequence: TGTGCCAGCGCTCCTCACAGGGACCAAAGGAATGAGCAGTTCTTC.